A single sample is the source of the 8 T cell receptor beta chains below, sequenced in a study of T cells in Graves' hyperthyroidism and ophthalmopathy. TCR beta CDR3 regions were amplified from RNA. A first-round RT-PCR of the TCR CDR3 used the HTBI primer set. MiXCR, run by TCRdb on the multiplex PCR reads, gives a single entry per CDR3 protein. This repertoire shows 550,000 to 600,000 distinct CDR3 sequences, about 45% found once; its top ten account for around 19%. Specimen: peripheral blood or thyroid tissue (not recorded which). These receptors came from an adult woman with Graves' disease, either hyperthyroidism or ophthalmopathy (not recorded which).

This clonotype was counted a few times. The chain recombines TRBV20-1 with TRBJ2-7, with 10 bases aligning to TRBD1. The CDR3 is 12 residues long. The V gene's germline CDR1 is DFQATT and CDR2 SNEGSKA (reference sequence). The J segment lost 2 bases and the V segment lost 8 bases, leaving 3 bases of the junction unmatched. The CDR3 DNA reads TGCAGTACCGGGACAGGGGCCTACGAGCAGTACTTC. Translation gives CSTGTGAYEQYF.

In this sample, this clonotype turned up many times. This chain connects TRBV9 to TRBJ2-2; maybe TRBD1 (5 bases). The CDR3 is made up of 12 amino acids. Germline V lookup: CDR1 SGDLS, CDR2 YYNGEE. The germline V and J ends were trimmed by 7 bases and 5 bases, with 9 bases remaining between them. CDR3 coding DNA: TGTGCCAGCCTTGGGGCTACCGGGGAGCTGTTTTTT. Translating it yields CASLGATGELFF.

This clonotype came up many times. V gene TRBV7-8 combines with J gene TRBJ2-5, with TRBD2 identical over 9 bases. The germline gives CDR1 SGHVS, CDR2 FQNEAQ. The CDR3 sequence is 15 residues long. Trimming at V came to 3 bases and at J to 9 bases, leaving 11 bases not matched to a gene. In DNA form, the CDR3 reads TGTGCCAGCAGCTTGCGACTAGCGGTCCTTTTCCCCCAGTACTTC. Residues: CASSLRLAVLFPQYF.

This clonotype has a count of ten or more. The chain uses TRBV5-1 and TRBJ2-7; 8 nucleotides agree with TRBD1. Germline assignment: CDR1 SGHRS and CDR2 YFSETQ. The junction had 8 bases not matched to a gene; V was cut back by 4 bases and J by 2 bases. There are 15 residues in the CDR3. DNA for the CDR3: TGCGCCAGCAGCCAATGGACAGGGAAGACCTACGAGCAGTACTTC. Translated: CASSQWTGKTYEQYF.

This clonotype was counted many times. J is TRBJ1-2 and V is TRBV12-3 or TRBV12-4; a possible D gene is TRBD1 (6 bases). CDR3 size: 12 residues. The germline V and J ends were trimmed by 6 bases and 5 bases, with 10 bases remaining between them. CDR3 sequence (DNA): TGTGCCAGCAGCCCAGGGGTTTATGGCTACACCTTC. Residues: CASSPGVYGYTF.

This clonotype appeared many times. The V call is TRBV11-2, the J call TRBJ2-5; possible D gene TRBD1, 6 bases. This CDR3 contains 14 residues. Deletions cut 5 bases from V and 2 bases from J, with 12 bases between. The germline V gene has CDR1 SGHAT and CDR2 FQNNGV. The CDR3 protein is CASSRRGQQETQYF. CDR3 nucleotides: TGTGCCAGCAGCCGCAGGGGACAACAAGAGACCCAGTACTTC.

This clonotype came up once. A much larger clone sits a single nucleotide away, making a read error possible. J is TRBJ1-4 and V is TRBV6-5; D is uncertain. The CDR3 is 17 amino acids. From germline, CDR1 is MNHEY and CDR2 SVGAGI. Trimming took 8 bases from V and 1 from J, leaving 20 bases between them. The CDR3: CASRLGLERRTNEKLFF. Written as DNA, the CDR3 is TGTGCCAGCCGGCTAGGATTAGAAAGGCGAACTAATGAAAAACTGTTTTTT.

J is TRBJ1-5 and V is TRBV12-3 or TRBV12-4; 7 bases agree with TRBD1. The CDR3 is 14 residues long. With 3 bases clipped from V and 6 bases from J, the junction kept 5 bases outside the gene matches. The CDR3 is CASSLAAGGQPQHF. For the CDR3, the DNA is TGTGCCAGCAGTTTGGCGGCAGGGGGTCAGCCCCAGCATTTT.